The 30 T cell receptor beta chains in this list originate from one sample, sequenced in a study of shared clonotypes between healthy human individuals. Sequencing was performed with immunoSEQ multiplex PCR; in TCRdb, only in-frame clones are kept and a portion is missing. The sample includes approximately 500,000 clones, about 85% of them seen just once. The source material was PBMCs. The receptors here all came from a woman aged 40 to 50 in good health. Some clones in this sample may be carry-over from other donors' samples.

The rearrangement links TRBV7-2 to TRBJ2-1; D is ambiguous. Germline lookup yields CDR1 SGHTA and CDR2 FQGNSA. V was cut by 1 base and J by 9 bases, with 22 bases left in between. The CDR3 extends over 17 amino acids. In DNA, the CDR3 is TGTGCCAGCAGCTTAGAAGGTACCAACTATAGGCGTTCTGAGCAGTTCTTC. Translated: CASSLEGTNYRRSEQFF.

Details on this clone: A much larger clone is a single base away; this may be a read error. V usage is TRBV7-2 and J usage is TRBJ2-3, with unresolved D. CDR3 size: 15 residues. CDR1 SGHTA and CDR2 FQGNSA come from the germline V gene. V lost 3 bases and J lost 2, with 12 bases in between. This CDR3 is CASSFMRSNTDTQYF. The CDR3 DNA follows: TGTGCCAGCAGCTTTATGCGATCAAACACAGATACGCAGTATTTT.

This sequence joins TRBV11-3 and TRBJ2-1; D might be TRBD1 or TRBD2, each matching 6 bases. V dropped 2 bases and J dropped 5 bases, with 13 bases sitting between them. CDR3 length: 15 residues. The germline V gene has CDR1 SGHNT and CDR2 YENEEA. The CDR3 reads CASSLWGAGDNEQFF. The CDR3 nucleotides read TGTGCCAGCAGCTTATGGGGGGCAGGAGACAATGAGCAGTTCTTC. The entire variable domain, with the rest obtained from reference TRBV11-3 and TRBJ2-1, is as follows: EAGVVQSPRYKIIEKKQPVAFWCNPISGHNTLYWYLQNLGQGPELLIRYENEEAVDDSQLPKDRFSAERLKGVDSTLKIQPAELGDSAVYLCASSLWGAGDNEQFFGPGTRLTVL.

The rearrangement joins TRBV4-3 to TRBJ1-2, with D possibly being TRBD1 (6 bases). V lost 4 bases to trimming and J lost 5 bases, with 20 bases between them. This CDR3 region has 16 residues. CDR1 and CDR2 (germline): LGHNA, YSLEER. The chain's CDR3 is CASSLSATGAGYGYTF. DNA for the CDR3: TGCGCCAGCAGCCTTTCCGCGACGGGGGCGGGGTATGGCTACACCTTC.

This clone was counted once. CDR3 nucleotide sequence: TGTGCCACCAGCGGAAACAGGGGACCCTACGAGCAGTACTTC. Amino acids: CATSGNRGPYEQYF. This sequence joins TRBV15 and TRBJ2-7; the match to TRBD1 covers 7 bases. CDR3 length: 14 amino acids. CDR1 is LNHNV, CDR2 YYDKDF, per germline (reference sequence). V was pared by 5 bases and J by 2 bases, with 6 bases of the junction left unmatched.

This chain connects TRBV6-1 to TRBJ2-7; the match to TRBD2 covers 7 bases. V was clipped by 10 bases and J by 4 bases; unmatched bases: 13. This CDR3 contains 14 residues. The germline V gene has CDR1 MNHNS and CDR2 SASEGT. DNA of the CDR3: TGTGCCACCTCTCTATCGGGAGGATGGTACGAGCAGTACTTC. It translates to CATSLSGGWYEQYF.

This clone has more than one count but fewer than ten. This chain connects TRBV7-2 to TRBJ2-5, with D possibly matching TRBD1 (6 bases). Germline lookup yields CDR1 SGHTA and CDR2 FQGNSA. This CDR3 spans 16 amino acids. Trimming stripped 2 bases from V and 4 bases from J, with 17 bases between. CDR3 nucleotide sequence: TGTGCCAGCAGCTTAAACGGCAGGGGATTAGGAGAGACCCAGTACTTC. Its translation: CASSLNGRGLGETQYF.

The rearrangement joins TRBV5-1 to TRBJ2-1; 10 bases fit TRBD2. V lost 5 bases and J lost 8; bases outside the gene matches: 13. This CDR3 contains 16 residues. CDR1 is SGHRS and CDR2 is YFSETQ in the germline V gene. The CDR3 sequence: CASSPGLAEGAHEQFF. CDR3 bases: TGCGCCAGCAGTCCAGGACTAGCGGAAGGGGCCCATGAGCAGTTCTTC.

With regard to this clone: A far larger clone is one nucleotide away, so this likely arose from a read error. Other DNA sequences from this sample encode an identical CDR3 as well. The chain uses TRBV30 and TRBJ2-5; D is uncertain. V lost 0 bases to trimming and J lost 7 bases, with 12 bases between them. This CDR3 spans 13 amino acids. The germline gives CDR1 GTSNPN, CDR2 SVGIG (reference sequence). CDR3 loop: CAWSVGLEGTQYF. CDR3 coding DNA: TGTGCCTGGAGTGTTGGCTTAGAAGGGACCCAGTACTTC.

This clone appeared once. This chain uses TRBV27 with TRBJ2-3, with 11 bases matching TRBD2. There are 14 residues in the CDR3. Germline V lookup: CDR1 MNHEY, CDR2 SMNVEV (reference sequence). V shed 9 bases, J shed 6 bases, and the junction held 8 bases outside the gene matches. The DNA of the CDR3 is TGTGCCAGGGTACCACTAGCGGGAGTTGATACGCAGTATTTT. Amino acids: CARVPLAGVDTQYF.

This clone came up once. With only one base between it and a far larger clone, this is likely a read error. The chain joins TRBV18 to TRBJ1-1; D is ambiguous. The germline V gene encodes CDR1 KGHSH and CDR2 LQKENI. This CDR3 is 16 amino acids long. CDR3 in DNA: TGTGCCAGCTCACCAGTGTTAAGGGAGAGGAACGCTGAAGCTTTCTTT. Amino acids: CASSPVLRERNAEAFF.

V usage is TRBV7-9 and J usage is TRBJ1-4, with D unresolved. Trimming stripped 3 bases from V and 5 bases from J, with 4 bases between. The CDR3 totals 12 residues. Germline V gene sequence: CDR1 SEHNR, CDR2 FQNEAQ (reference sequence). DNA of the CDR3: TGTGCCAGCAGCTTCTCGAATGAAAAACTGTTTTTT. This sequence encodes CASSFSNEKLFF.

The J gene is TRBJ2-1, the V gene TRBV29-1; the match to TRBD2 covers 10 bases. V gave up 6 bases and J gave up 1 base; unmatched junction bases: 3. Germline V gene sequence: CDR1 SQVTM, CDR2 ANQGSEA. This CDR3 contains 14 residues. The CDR3 nucleotides read TGCAGCGTCGAACTAGCGGGGTCCTACAATGAGCAGTTCTTC. Its translation is CSVELAGSYNEQFF.

This clone showed up many times. The J gene is TRBJ2-1, the V gene TRBV6-4, with D perhaps matching TRBD2 (6 bases). Germline V CDR1 and CDR2: MRHNA, SNTAGT. V was cut by 4 bases and J by 0 bases, with 19 bases left in between. The CDR3 consists of 18 residues. This chain's CDR3 is CASSVGLTSISSYNEQFF. The CDR3 DNA follows: TGTGCCAGCAGTGTGGGACTGACATCAATCAGCTCCTACAATGAGCAGTTCTTC.

The count of this clone is one. As DNA, the CDR3 is TGCAGCGGGACTAGGACGATTGGCAATGAGCAGTTCTTC. Translated: CSGTRTIGNEQFF. The chain combines TRBV29-1 with TRBJ2-1, with 7 positions matching TRBD2. V was clipped by 7 bases and J by 6 bases; unmatched bases: 9. The CDR3 covers 13 residues. Germline CDR1 and CDR2: SQVTM and ANQGSEA.

The chain recombines TRBV7-3 with TRBJ2-1; 11 bases match TRBD2. The CDR3 has 15 amino acids. The trim removed 4 bases at V and 6 bases at J, leaving 5 bases unmatched. The germline V gene encodes CDR1 SGHTA and CDR2 FQGTGA. The CDR3: CASSYGLAGRNEQFF. The CDR3 bases are TGTGCCAGCAGCTACGGACTAGCGGGCCGCAATGAGCAGTTCTTC.

This chain uses TRBV6-1 with TRBJ2-7, with D possibly TRBD1 on 7 matching bases. In germline, CDR1 is MNHNS, CDR2 SASEGT. Trimming stripped 2 bases from V and 2 bases from J, with 16 bases between. The CDR3 contains 16 residues. DNA for the CDR3: TGTGCCAGCAGTGAATCCCACAGGGGAGGCGCCTACGAGCAGTACTTC. Its translation: CASSESHRGGAYEQYF.

The genes are TRBV30 and TRBJ2-7, with D perhaps TRBD1 or TRBD2 (6 bases each). With 2 bases removed from V and 4 bases from J, the gap between germline ends came to 15 bases. CDR1 is GTSNPN and CDR2 is SVGIG in the germline V gene (reference sequence). The CDR3 has 14 residues. The DNA of the CDR3 is TGTGCCTGGAGTATGGGGGGCGGGTCATACGAGCAGTACTTC. Translation: CAWSMGGGSYEQYF.

The rearrangement uses TRBV18 and TRBJ2-3; 7 nucleotides line up with TRBD2. The V and J ends lost 6 bases and 8 bases, in that order; junction bases with no gene match: 14. The CDR3 sequence is 15 residues long. CDR1 and CDR2 from the germline V gene are KGHSH and LQKENI. CDR3 sequence (DNA): TGTGCCAGCTCCCCTAGCGGCGCCCTACGTGGTACGCAGTATTTT. This codes for CASSPSGALRGTQYF.

The chain is built from TRBV28 and TRBJ2-1, with D maybe TRBD1 (6 bases). Germline assignment: CDR1 MDHEN and CDR2 SYDVKM. The length of the CDR3 is 15 residues. Trimming stripped 6 bases from V and 4 bases from J, with 16 bases between. CDR3 DNA sequence: TGTGCCAGCAGCCAACTCTCAGGACAGTACAATGAGCAGTTCTTC. Its protein is CASSQLSGQYNEQFF.

The chain recombines TRBV27 with TRBJ2-7, with 7 positions matching TRBD1. CDR1 and CDR2 (germline): MNHEY, SMNVEV (reference sequence). This CDR3 has 13 amino acids. Trimming cost V 3 bases and J 2 bases; bases outside gene matches: 1. The CDR3, as DNA: TGTGCCAGCAGTTTCGGGACAGCCTACGAGCAGTACTTC. Translated: CASSFGTAYEQYF.

The V and J genes are TRBV5-1 and TRBJ1-1; D possibly corresponds to TRBD1 (5 bases). The CDR3 runs to 15 residues. The germline CDR1 and CDR2 sequences are SGHRS and YFSETQ. V gave up 0 bases and J gave up 3 bases, with 12 bases separating them. The CDR3 spells CASSLEPMGDTEAFF. The CDR3 coding sequence is TGCGCCAGCAGCTTGGAACCTATGGGGGACACTGAAGCTTTCTTT.

This clone appeared a single time. The rearrangement uses TRBV18 and TRBJ2-7, with D perhaps TRBD1 or TRBD2 (5 bases each). This CDR3 is built from 16 residues. Germline CDR1 is KGHSH and CDR2 is LQKENI. V gave up 1 base and J gave up 6 bases, with 19 bases separating them. CDR3 protein: CASSPLGRESNGEQYF. The DNA for the CDR3 is TGTGCCAGCTCACCACTAGGCAGGGAGAGTAACGGCGAGCAGTACTTC. Together with reference TRBV18 and TRBJ2-7, the CDR3 gives the full variable domain: NAGVMQNPRHLVRRRGQEARLRCSPMKGHSHVYWYRQLPEEGLKFMVYLQKENIIDESGMPKERFSAEFPKEGPSILRIQQVVRGDSAAYFCASSPLGRESNGEQYFGPGTRLTVT.

This clone was observed once. A read error likely explains this, since a far larger clone differs by one base. Other nucleotide sequences in the sample specify the same CDR3. The chain recombines TRBV6-5 with TRBJ2-7; 9 bases agree with TRBD2. The V gene's germline CDR1 is MNHEY and CDR2 SVGAGI. This CDR3 contains 15 residues. V gave up 6 bases and J gave up 3 bases; unmatched junction bases: 9. The CDR3 is CASSYSPSGNYEQYF. CDR3 nucleotides: TGTGCCAGCAGCTATTCGCCTAGCGGGAACTACGAGCAGTACTTC.

The chain uses TRBV4-1 and TRBJ1-2; possible D gene TRBD1, 6 bases. Trimming stripped 3 bases from V and 6 bases from J, with 8 bases between. From germline, CDR1 is MGHRA and CDR2 YSYEKL. CDR3 length: 12 residues. This CDR3 reads CASSHGGNGYTF. CDR3 DNA sequence: TGCGCCAGCAGCCATGGGGGCAATGGCTACACCTTC.

The chain has TRBV5-6 and TRBJ2-6, with D tentatively TRBD2 (7 bases). Germline loops: CDR1 SGHDT, CDR2 YYEEEE. Trimming stripped 4 bases from V and 2 bases from J, with 19 bases between. The CDR3 contains 18 residues. In DNA form, the CDR3 reads TGTGCCAGCAGCCCCGCGGGGGCAGGGTTTGCTGGGGCCAACGTCCTGACTTTC. Amino acid sequence: CASSPAGAGFAGANVLTF.

The chain links TRBV27 to TRBJ2-4, with D unclear. V shed 7 bases and J shed 9 bases, with 10 bases lying between them. The CDR3 length is 11 residues. Germline values: CDR1 MNHEY, CDR2 SMNVEV (reference sequence). CDR3 region: CASNPPPIQYF. The DNA for the CDR3 is TGTGCCAGCAACCCACCCCCCATTCAGTACTTC.

The chain carries TRBV7-2 and TRBJ2-7; 9 bases align to TRBD1. Germline V CDR1 and CDR2: SGHTA, FQGNSA. Trimming took 2 bases from V and 3 from J; bases not matched to a gene: 5. CDR3 length: 15 amino acids. The CDR3 sequence is CASSLFWGQGYEQYF. The CDR3 nucleotides read TGTGCCAGCAGCTTATTCTGGGGACAGGGCTACGAGCAGTACTTC.

V is TRBV28 and J is TRBJ2-3, with 16 bases lining up with TRBD2. The junction had 17 bases not matched to a gene; V was cut back by 4 bases and J by 1 base. CDR3 length: 22 residues. CDR1 is MDHEN and CDR2 is SYDVKM in the germline V gene. In nucleotides, the CDR3 is TGTGCCAGCAGTTCTGGGGTTCGGGCCGGGACTAGCGGGAGGGGGGGCACAGATACGCAGTATTTT. This codes for CASSSGVRAGTSGRGGTDTQYF.

To note about this clone: This sequence may be a read error, since a much larger clone differs from it by one base. The chain employs TRBV7-8 and TRBJ2-5, with a weak D call TRBD1 (5 bases). CDR1 is SGHVS and CDR2 is FQNEAQ in the germline V gene. The CDR3 is 13 residues long. The CDR3 is CASSQQGSETKYF. In nucleotides, the CDR3 is TGTGCCAGCAGCCAGCAGGGTTCAGAGACCAAGTACTTC. Looking up the rest from reference TRBV7-8 and TRBJ2-5 gives the full variable domain: GAGVSQSPRYKVAKRGQDVALRCDPISGHVSLFWYQQALGQGPEFLTYFQNEAQLDKSGLPSDRFFAERPEGSVSTLKIQRTQQEDSAVYLCASSQQGSETKYFGPGTRLLVL.